This T cell receptor (beta chain) was obtained from a study of blood T cells in healthy people across ages. The CDR3 totals 12 residues. CDR1 and CDR2 from the germline V gene are MNHEY and SVGAGI. V was trimmed by 6 bases and J by 5 bases, leaving 10 bases between them. Primed by a sample-barcoded 5' primer and a J-beta primer mix, a second PCR proceeded for 7 to 11 cycles. TCRdb redid the calling of the 5' RACE reads with MiXCR, one entry per CDR3 protein. The repertoire includes approximately 820,000 distinct CDR3 sequences, around 42% of them detected once, and about 19% sits in the top ten. Findings and limits, study-wide: CMV status of donors was not determined, possibly confounding expanded clonotype changes. Getting older went along with TCR beta diversity per million T cells dropping roughly linearly. Strongly correlated with naive T cell percentage was TCR beta diversity. Relative to aged donors, long-lived donors carried more naive CD4+ cells and displayed higher diversity.

There are many counts of this clonotype. Its antigen is not known. The chain combines TRBV6-5 with TRBJ2-5; D is undetermined. Specimen: blood. This TCR derives from a man between 60 and 75 years old in good health. The CDR3 region is CASRSRSETQYF. CDR3 coding DNA: TGTGCCAGCAGATCTCGGAGTGAGACCCAGTACTTC.